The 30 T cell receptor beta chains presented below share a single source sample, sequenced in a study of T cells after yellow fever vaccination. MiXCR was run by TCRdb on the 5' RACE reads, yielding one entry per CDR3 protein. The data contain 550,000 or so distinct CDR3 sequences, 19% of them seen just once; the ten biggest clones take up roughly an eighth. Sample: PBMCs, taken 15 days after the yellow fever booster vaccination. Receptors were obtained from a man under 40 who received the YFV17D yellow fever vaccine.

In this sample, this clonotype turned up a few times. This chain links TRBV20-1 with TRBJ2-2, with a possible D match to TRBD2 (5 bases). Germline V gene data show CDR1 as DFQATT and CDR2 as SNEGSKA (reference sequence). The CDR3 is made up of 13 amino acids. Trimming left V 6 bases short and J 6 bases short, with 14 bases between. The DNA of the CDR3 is TGCAGTGCCTTGGGAGTCAACGCCGGGGAGCTGTTTTTT. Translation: CSALGVNAGELFF.

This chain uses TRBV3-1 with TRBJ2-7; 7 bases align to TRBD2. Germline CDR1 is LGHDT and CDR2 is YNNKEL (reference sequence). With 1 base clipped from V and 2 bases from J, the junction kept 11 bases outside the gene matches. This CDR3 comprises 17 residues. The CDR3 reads CASSQGSRVSGAYEQYF. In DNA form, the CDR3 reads TGTGCCAGCAGCCAAGGAAGTAGGGTCAGCGGGGCCTACGAGCAGTACTTC.

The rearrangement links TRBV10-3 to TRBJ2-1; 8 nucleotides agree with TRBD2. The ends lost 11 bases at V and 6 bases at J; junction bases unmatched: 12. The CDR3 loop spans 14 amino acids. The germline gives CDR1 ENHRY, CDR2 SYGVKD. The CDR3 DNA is TGTGCCTCGGGGCGGGAGGACCAGTCCAATGAGCAGTTCTTC. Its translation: CASGREDQSNEQFF.

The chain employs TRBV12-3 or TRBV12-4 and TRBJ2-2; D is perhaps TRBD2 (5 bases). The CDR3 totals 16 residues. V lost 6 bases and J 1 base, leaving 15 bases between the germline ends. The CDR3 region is CASRSGLRLNTGELFF. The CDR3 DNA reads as TGTGCCAGCAGATCAGGACTGCGGCTGAACACCGGGGAGCTGTTTTTT.

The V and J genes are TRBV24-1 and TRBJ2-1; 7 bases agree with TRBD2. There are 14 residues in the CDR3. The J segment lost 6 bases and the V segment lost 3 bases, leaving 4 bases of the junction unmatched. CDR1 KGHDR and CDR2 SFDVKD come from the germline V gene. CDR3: CATSDPGRTNEQFF. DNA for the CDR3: TGTGCCACCAGTGATCCCGGGAGGACCAATGAGCAGTTCTTC.

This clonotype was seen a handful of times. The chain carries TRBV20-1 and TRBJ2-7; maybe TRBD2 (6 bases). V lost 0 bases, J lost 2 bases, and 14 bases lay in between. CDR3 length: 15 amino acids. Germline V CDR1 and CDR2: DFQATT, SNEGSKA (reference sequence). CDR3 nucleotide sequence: TGCAGTGCTAGAGATCACGGGACTCTGACCTACGAGCAGTACTTC. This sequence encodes CSARDHGTLTYEQYF.

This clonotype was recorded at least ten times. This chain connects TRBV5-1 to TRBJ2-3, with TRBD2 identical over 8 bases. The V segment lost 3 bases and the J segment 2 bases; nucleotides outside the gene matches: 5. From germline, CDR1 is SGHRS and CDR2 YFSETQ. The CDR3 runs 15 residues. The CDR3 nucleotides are TGCGCCAGCAGCTGGGGCGGGGGGCCCACAGATACGCAGTATTTT. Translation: CASSWGGGPTDTQYF.

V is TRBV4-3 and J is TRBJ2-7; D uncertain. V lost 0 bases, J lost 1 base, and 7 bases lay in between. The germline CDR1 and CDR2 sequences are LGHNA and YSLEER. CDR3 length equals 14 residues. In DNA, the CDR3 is TGCGCCAGCAGCCAAGAGGAGAGGTCCTACGAGCAGTACTTC. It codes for CASSQEERSYEQYF.

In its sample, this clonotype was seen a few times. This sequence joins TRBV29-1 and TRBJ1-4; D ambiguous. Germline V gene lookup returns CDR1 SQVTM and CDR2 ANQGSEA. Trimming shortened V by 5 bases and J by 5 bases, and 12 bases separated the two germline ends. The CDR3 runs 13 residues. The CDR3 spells CSVFLHLNEKLFF. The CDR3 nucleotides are TGCAGCGTTTTTCTACACCTAAATGAAAAACTGTTTTTT.

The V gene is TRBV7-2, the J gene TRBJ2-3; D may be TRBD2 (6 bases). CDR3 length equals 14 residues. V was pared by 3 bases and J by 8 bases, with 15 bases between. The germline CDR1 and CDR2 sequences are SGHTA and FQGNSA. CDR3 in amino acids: CASSFWGSGGTQYF. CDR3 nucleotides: TGTGCCAGCAGCTTCTGGGGGTCCGGGGGTACGCAGTATTTT.

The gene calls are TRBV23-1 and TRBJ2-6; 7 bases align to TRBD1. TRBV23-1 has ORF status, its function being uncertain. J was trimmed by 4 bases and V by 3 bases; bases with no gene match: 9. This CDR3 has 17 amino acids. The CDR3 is CASSHETGRAGANVLTF. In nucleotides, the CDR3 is TGCGCCAGCAGTCATGAGACAGGGCGTGCGGGGGCCAACGTCCTGACTTTC.

DNA for the CDR3: TGCAGCGCAAACGGGGGTGGGGAGACCCAGTACTTC. It specifies CSANGGGETQYF. This chain uses TRBV29-1 with TRBJ2-5; weak D call: TRBD2 (6 bases). Trimming cost V 7 bases and J 5 bases, with 14 bases left between them. CDR1 is SQVTM and CDR2 is ANQGSEA in the germline V gene. This CDR3 spans 12 amino acids.

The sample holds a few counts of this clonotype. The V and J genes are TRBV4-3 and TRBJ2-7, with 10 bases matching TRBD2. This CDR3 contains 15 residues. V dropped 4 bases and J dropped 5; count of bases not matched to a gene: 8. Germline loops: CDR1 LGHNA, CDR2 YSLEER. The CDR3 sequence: CASSLGTSVGDEQYF. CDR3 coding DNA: TGCGCCAGCAGCCTGGGGACTAGCGTCGGAGACGAGCAGTACTTC.

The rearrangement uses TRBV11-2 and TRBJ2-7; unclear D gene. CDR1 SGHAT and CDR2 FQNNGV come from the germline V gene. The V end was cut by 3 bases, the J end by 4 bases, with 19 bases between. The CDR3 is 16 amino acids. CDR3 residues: CASSLGPDGRMYEQYF. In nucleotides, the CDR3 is TGTGCCAGCAGCTTGGGCCCAGACGGGCGAATGTACGAGCAGTACTTC.

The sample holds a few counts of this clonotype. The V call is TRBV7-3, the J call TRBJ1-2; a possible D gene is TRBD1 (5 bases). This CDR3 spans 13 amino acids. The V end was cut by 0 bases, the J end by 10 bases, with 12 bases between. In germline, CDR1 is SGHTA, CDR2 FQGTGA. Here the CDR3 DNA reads TGTGCCAGCAGCTTAACTGGGGCAGAATCCTACACCTTC. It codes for CASSLTGAESYTF.

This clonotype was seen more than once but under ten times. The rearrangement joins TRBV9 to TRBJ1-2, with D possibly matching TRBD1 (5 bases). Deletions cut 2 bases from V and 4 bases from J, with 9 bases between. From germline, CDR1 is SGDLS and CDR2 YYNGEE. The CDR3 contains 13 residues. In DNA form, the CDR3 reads TGTGCCAGCAGCGTCGAGGGGATCTATGGCTACACCTTC. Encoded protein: CASSVEGIYGYTF.

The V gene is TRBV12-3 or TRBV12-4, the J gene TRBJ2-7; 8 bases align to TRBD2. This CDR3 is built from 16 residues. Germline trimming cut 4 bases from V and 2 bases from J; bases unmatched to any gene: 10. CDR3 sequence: CASSSVSGGTTYEQYF. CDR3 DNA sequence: TGTGCCAGCAGTTCCGTGTCGGGGGGGACTACCTACGAGCAGTACTTC.

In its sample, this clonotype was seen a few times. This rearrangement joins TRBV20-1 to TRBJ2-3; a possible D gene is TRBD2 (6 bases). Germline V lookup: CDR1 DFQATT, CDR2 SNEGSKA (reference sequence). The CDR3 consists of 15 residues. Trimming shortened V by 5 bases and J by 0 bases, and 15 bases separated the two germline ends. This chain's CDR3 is CSAEGSGRSTDTQYF. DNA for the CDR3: TGCAGTGCTGAAGGTAGCGGCCGTAGCACAGATACGCAGTATTTT.

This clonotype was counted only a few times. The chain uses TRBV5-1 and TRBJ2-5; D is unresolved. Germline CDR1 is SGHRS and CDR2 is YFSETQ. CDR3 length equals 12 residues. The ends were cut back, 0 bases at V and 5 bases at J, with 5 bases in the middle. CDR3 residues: CASSLDYETQYF. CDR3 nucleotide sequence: TGCGCCAGCAGCTTGGACTACGAGACCCAGTACTTC. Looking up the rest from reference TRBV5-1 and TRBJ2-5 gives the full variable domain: KAGVTQTPRYLIKTRGQQVTLSCSPISGHRSVSWYQQTPGQGLQFLFEYFSETQRNKGNFPGRFSGRQFSNSRSEMNVSTLELGDSALYLCASSLDYETQYFGPGTRLLVL.

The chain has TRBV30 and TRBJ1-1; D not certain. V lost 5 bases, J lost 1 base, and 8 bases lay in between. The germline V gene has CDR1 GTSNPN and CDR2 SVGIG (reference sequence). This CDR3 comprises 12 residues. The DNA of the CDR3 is TGTGCCTGGGGGCAACCGAACACTGAAGCTTTCTTT. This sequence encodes CAWGQPNTEAFF.

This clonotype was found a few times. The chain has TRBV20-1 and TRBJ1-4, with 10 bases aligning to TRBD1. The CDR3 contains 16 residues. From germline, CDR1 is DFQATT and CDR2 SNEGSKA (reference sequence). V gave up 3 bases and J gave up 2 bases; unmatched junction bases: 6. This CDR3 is CSARATGGSTNEKLFF. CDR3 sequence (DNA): TGCAGTGCTAGGGCGACAGGGGGCTCCACTAATGAAAAACTGTTTTTT.

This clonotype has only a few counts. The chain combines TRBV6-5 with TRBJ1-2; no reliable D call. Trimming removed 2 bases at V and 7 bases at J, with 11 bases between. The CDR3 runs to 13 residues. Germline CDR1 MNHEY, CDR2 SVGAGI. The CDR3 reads CASSYPGFGGYTF. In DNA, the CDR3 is TGTGCCAGCAGTTACCCCGGGTTCGGTGGCTACACCTTC.

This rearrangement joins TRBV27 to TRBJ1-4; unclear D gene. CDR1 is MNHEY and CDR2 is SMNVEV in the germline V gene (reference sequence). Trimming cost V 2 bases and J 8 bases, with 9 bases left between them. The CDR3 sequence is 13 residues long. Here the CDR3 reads CASSLLQAEKLFF. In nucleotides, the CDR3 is TGTGCCAGCAGTTTACTGCAGGCCGAAAAACTGTTTTTT. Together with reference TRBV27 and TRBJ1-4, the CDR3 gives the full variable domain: EAQVTQNPRYLITVTGKKLTVTCSQNMNHEYMSWYRQDPGLGLRQIYYSMNVEVTDKGDVPEGYKVSRKEKRNFPLILESPSPNQTSLYFCASSLLQAEKLFFGSGTQLSVL.

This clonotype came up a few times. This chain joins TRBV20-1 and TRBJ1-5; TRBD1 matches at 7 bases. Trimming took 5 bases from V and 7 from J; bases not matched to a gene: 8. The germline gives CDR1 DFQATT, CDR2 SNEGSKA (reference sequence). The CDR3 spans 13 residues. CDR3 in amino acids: CSAGGQVGQPQHF. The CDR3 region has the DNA TGCAGTGCTGGTGGACAGGTCGGCCAGCCCCAGCATTTT.

The DNA for the CDR3 is TGTGCCAGTAGTGACTTCCTCAGCACAGATACGCAGTATTTT. Encoded protein: CASSDFLSTDTQYF. V gene TRBV19 combines with J gene TRBJ2-3; the D is unclear. V was cut by 5 bases and J by 0 bases, with 9 bases left in between. There are 14 residues in the CDR3. Germline CDR1 is LNHDA and CDR2 is SQIVND (reference sequence). Full variable domain (remainder filled in from reference TRBV19 and TRBJ2-3): DGGITQSPKYLFRKEGQNVTLSCEQNLNHDAMYWYRQDPGQGLRLIYYSQIVNDFQKGDIAEGYSVSREKKESFPLTVTSAQKNPTAFYLCASSDFLSTDTQYFGPGTRLTVL.

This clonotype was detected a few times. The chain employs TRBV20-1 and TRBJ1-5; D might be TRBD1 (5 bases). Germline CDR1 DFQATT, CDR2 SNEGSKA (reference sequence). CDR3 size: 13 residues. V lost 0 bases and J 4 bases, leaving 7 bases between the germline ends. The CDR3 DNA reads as TGCAGTGCTAGAGATTCAGGGAATCAGCCCCAGCATTTT. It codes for CSARDSGNQPQHF.

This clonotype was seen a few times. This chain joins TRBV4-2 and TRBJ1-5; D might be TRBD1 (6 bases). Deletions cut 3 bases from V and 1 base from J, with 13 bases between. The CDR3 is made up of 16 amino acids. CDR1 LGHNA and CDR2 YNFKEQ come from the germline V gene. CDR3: CASSQENRVSNQPQHF. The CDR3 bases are TGTGCCAGCAGCCAGGAAAACAGGGTGAGCAATCAGCCCCAGCATTTT.

The CDR3 bases are TGTGCCAGCAGCTTAGTAAGGCGGGATGTGCAGTTCTTC. Translation gives CASSLVRRDVQFF. The genes are TRBV7-2 and TRBJ2-1, with D possibly TRBD2 on 6 matching bases. V gave up 1 base and J gave up 12 bases, with 13 bases separating them. The CDR3 sequence is 13 residues long. The germline CDR1 and CDR2 sequences are SGHTA and FQGNSA.

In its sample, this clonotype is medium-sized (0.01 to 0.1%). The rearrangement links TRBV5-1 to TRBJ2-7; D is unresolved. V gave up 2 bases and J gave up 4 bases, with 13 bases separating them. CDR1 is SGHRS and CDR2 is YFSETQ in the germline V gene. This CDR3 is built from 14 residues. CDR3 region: CASSLGAELYEQYF. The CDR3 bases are TGCGCCAGCAGCTTAGGTGCGGAACTATACGAGCAGTACTTC.

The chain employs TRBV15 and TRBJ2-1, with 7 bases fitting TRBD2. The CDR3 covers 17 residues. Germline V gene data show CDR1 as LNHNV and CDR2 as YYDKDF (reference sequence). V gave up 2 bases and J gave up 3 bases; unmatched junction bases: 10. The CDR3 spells CATSRKLSAGDYNEQFF. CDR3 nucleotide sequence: TGTGCCACCAGCAGAAAATTAAGCGCGGGAGACTACAATGAGCAGTTCTTC.